This TCR beta chain stems from a study of technical replicates of blood from several donors. Clones were sequenced by immunoSEQ multiplex PCR, and TCRdb holds only the in-frame ones, with some missing. The data show about 70,000 clones, almost 98% seen once. The V gene's germline CDR1 is DFQATT and CDR2 SNEGSKA (reference sequence). Between the trimmed V and J ends, which lost 8 bases and 7 bases, there was a span of 12 bases. This CDR3 is 11 amino acids long. Material for sequencing was T cells isolated from PBMCs. The clonotype comes from a human donor in good health. This rearrangement joins TRBV20-1 to TRBJ1-3; D is unclear. CDR3 bases: TGCAGTCCCACGTCGGGGAACACCATATATTTT. It specifies CSPTSGNTIYF.